This T cell receptor (beta chain) appears in the sequencing data of a study of blood T cell repertoires in COVID-19. Overall study context: Sites in the United States, Italy and Spain provided acute and convalescent COVID-19 samples. PBMCs, B-cell-depleted T cells, or T cells provided the cDNA or gDNA that made up the material.

Per the authors' pipeline: Reference gene primer amplification yielded estimated nucleated cell counts. Clones were sequenced by immunoSEQ multiplex PCR, and TCRdb holds only the in-frame ones, with some missing. V and J calls and clone size follow that table, whereas D and trimming were derived from the DNA. The sample carries under 35,000 clones, around 83% recorded once. Sequenced sample: peripheral blood. The clonotype comes from a man between 70 and 80 years old with active COVID-19.

CDR3 bases: TGTGCCAGCAGCGTGGGGACTAGCGGGAGTCACGGGGAGCTGTTTTTT. This encodes CASSVGTSGSHGELFF. This chain uses TRBV9 with TRBJ2-2; 14 bases are shared with TRBD2. CDR1 SGDLS and CDR2 YYNGEE come from the germline V gene. V was clipped by 2 bases and J by 7 bases; unmatched bases: 4. The CDR3 extends over 16 amino acids.